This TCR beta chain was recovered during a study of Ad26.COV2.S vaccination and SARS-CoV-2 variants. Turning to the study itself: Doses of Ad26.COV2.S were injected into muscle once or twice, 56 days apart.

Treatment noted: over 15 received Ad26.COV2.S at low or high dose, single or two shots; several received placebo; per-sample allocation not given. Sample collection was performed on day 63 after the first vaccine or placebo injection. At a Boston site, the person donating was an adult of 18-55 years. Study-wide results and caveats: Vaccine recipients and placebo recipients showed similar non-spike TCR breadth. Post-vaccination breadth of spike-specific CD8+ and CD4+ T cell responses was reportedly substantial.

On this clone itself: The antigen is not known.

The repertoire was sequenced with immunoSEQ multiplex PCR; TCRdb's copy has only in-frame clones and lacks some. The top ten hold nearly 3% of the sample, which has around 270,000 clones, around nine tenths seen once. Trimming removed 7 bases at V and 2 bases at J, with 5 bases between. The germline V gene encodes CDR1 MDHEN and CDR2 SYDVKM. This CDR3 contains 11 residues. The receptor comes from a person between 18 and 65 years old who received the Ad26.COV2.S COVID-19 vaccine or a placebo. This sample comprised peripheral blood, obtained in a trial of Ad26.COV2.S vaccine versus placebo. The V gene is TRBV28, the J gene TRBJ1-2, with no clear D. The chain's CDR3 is CASINNYGYTF. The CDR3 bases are TGTGCCAGCATAAACAACTATGGCTACACCTTC.